Described below is a single T cell receptor beta chain sequence and its context. This clone has just a few counts. The target of this receptor is not known. Per-base quality was not reported, and no clone a single base away is much larger than it. This record belongs to a study of beta chain features in type 1 diabetes (dated by TCRdb to 2016 to 2019). General notes on the study: Mean age, gender distribution, total cell number and subset yield did not differ between patients and healthy donors. Regulatory and stem cell-like memory subsets were obtained from only 8 patients and roughly eight healthy donors, while naive and central memory subsets were obtained from all 30 or so donors. Across all samples, some 99 million sorted cells were examined, and cell number per subset correlated strongly with RNA yield. The study compared TCRB repertoires of sorted circulating CD4+ T cell subsets between recently diagnosed type 1 diabetes patients and matched healthy donors.

What the authors observed across the whole study: Because cDNA was sequenced instead of genomic DNA, highly expressing activated cells could be over-represented, though the groups showed no difference in activation or CD3 levels. At VDJ recombination sites, patients with type 1 diabetes made fewer insertions and deleted more nucleotides, a pattern implying thymic rearrangement abnormalities. In all four CD4+ subsets, TCRB CDR3 length was moderately but significantly shorter in type 1 diabetes patients. Because small numbers of individuals were included in the HLA sub-analyses, any influence of HLA type on TCRB rearrangement was left unresolved. Naive, central memory and regulatory TCRB repertoires appeared to be more similar among patients than among healthy donors. PCR may preferentially amplify shorter templates, but because patient and control samples were amplified and corrected together, any resulting skew would affect both groups equally.

Each donor gave one peripheral blood draw, about 110 mL on average, collected into heparinised tubes. Naive, central memory, regulatory and stem cell-like memory CD4+ T cells were sorted on a BD FACSAria II using a panel including CD45RO, CCR7, CD25, CD127, CD95 and CD27. Every sorted population had a purity above 95%. PBMCs were isolated right away by Lymphoprep density gradient centrifugation and were stained directly, without culture. So that batch effects would be minimized, each experiment stained and sorted samples in pairs, pairing one healthy donor with one patient. The High Capacity cDNA Reverse Transcription Kit was used to reverse transcribe all of the isolated RNA, meaning that expressed TCRB transcripts were what got sequenced. Naive, central memory and regulatory T cell samples underwent deep immunoSEQ sequencing, averaging roughly 3.4 million total reads per sample. Sorted cells were lysed in RLT buffer, and RNA was extracted using DNase-treated RNeasy Micro or Mini kits according to cell number. Each cell subset was processed on its own to prevent cross-contamination, while patient and healthy donor samples were processed together. TCRB sequences were amplified from cDNA with the immunoSEQ multiplex PCR, producing 87-bp fragments spanning the CDR3 region. Sequencing of the amplicons was done on the Illumina HiSeq platform. In the original analysis: PCR bias was computationally corrected using synthetic template baselines, reads within Hamming distance 2 were collapsed, and singletons that could not be merged were discarded. Reads were aligned against IMGT to assign V, D and J genes, CDR3 length and insertions or deletions at six rearrangement sites. Clonotype counts were normalized to sorted cell number within each subset before computing true diversity and Gini coefficients with the tcR R package. Repertoire sharing was quantified using the overlap coefficient calculated on TCRB nucleotide sequences. Drawn from immuneACCESS, this table holds only the in-frame rearrangements with V and J called that TCRdb kept. Clones are partly lost; checked studies trace under half to an unresolved V gene and leave the rest unexplained. V, J and clone size are those of that table, while D and trimming were read from the DNA. This sample holds approximately 44,000 clones; roughly 68% were observed only once. Of the sample, more than 2% falls within the top ten clones.

Taken from the germline V gene, the CDR1 and CDR2 loops are KGHSH and LQKENI. The CDR3 spans 16 residues, from the cysteine through the phenylalanine. Only CDR3 DNA is held: 48 bases, read in frame from base 1. Compared with germline, V lacks 1 base and J lacks 3 bases; bases without a gene match: 4. This sequence was found in a young woman with type 1 diabetes. Specimen: Tregs from blood. The cell subset or site tag for this specimen amounts to: regulatory CD4+ T cells. In this chain, TRBV18 is recombined with TRBJ1-4, with 8 junctional bases fitting TRBD1. This receptor has the CDR3 CASSPRQGSSNEKLFF. DNA sequence: TGTGCCAGCTCACCACGACAGGGGTCGTCTAATGAAAAACTGTTTTTT.